Presented here are 6 T cell receptor beta chains from one specimen sequenced in a study of shared clonotypes between healthy human individuals. Generated by immunoSEQ multiplex PCR, the TCRdb table keeps only in-frame clones and is missing some. The sample lists approximately 1.4 million clones, about 98% seen once, with roughly 0.45% in the top ten. Sequencing was carried out using naive CD4+ T cells sorted from blood. The subset: CD45RA+ positively selected. These receptor sequences come from a man younger than 45 in good health.

About this clone itself: Other nucleotide sequences in the sample specify the same CDR3. The rearrangement joins TRBV5-1 to TRBJ1-5, with D possibly TRBD1 on 6 matching bases. This CDR3 is 14 amino acids long. Germline V gene data show CDR1 as SGHRS and CDR2 as YFSETQ. Trimming took 0 bases from V and 6 from J, leaving 10 bases between them. This chain's CDR3 is CASSLVGGGQPQHF. CDR3 sequence (DNA): TGCGCCAGCAGCTTGGTTGGGGGCGGTCAGCCCCAGCATTTT.

This clone appeared a single time. The chain couples TRBV28 to TRBJ2-5; D gene unclear. Germline V CDR1 and CDR2: MDHEN, SYDVKM. The CDR3 extends over 11 amino acids. The V and J ends lost 6 bases and 5 bases respectively, with 7 bases between them. Here the CDR3 reads CASRDEETQYF. CDR3 sequence (DNA): TGTGCCAGCAGGGATGAGGAGACCCAGTACTTC.

V gene TRBV13 combines with J gene TRBJ2-7; 10 bases map to TRBD1. The germline gives CDR1 PRHDT, CDR2 FYEKMQ (reference sequence). This CDR3 is 17 amino acids long. Trimming cost V 5 bases and J 4 bases; bases outside gene matches: 14. This CDR3 reads CASSQFGRTGGVYEQYF. CDR3 nucleotide sequence: TGTGCCAGCAGCCAGTTCGGTCGGACAGGGGGAGTGTACGAGCAGTACTTC.

This clone was observed a single time. The chain links TRBV6-1 to TRBJ1-3; tentatively, D is TRBD1 (5 bases). CDR1 and CDR2 (germline): MNHNS, SASEGT. Trimming took off 4 bases at V and 0 bases at J, with 7 bases between the two ends. This CDR3 has 14 amino acids. The CDR3: CASSAGTSGNTIYF. DNA of the CDR3: TGTGCCAGCAGTGCTGGGACCTCTGGAAACACCATATATTTT.

In regard to this clone: In the same sample, other DNA sequences code for this CDR3. This rearrangement joins TRBV9 to TRBJ2-1, with D possibly TRBD1 on 5 matching bases. Per the germline V gene, CDR1 is SGDLS and CDR2 is YYNGEE. Trimming left V 0 bases short and J 3 bases short, with 7 bases between. The CDR3 spans 14 residues. The CDR3 sequence: CASSVGDSYNEQFF. CDR3 in DNA: TGTGCCAGCAGCGTAGGTGACAGCTACAATGAGCAGTTCTTC.

J is TRBJ1-2 and V is TRBV6-1; a weak D match, TRBD1 (5 bases). The ends were cut back, 2 bases at V and 7 bases at J, with 11 bases in the middle. Germline assignment: CDR1 MNHNS and CDR2 SASEGT. This CDR3 is built from 13 residues. CDR3 sequence (DNA): TGTGCCAGCAGTGAACTCGGGGGAGGTGGCTACACCTTC. This codes for CASSELGGGGYTF.